A selection of T cell receptor beta chains follows, all from one sample in a study of CD8 T cells in Susac syndrome. Using its own MiXCR run on the immunoSEQ multiplex PCR reads, TCRdb lists one record per CDR3 protein. This table has 150,000 or so distinct CDR3 sequences, 95% appearing once. Sample: CD4+ T cells from PBMCs. The receptor set was obtained from a human donor with Susac syndrome. Each CDR3 is given with its conserved first and last residue. A D gene is named only where the DNA matches it firmly. Only some rows state a clone size, as once, few, many or a class for expanded clones.

j_call d_call clone_size v_call cdr3_nt cdr3_aa
TRBJ2-7 . . TRBV28 TGTGCCAGCACCGAAAACGGGGAATCCTACGAGCAGTACTTC CASTENGESYEQYF
TRBJ2-7 TRBD1 . TRBV18 TGTGCCAGCTCATTCGACAGGGACGAGCAGTACTTC CASSFDRDEQYF
TRBJ2-7 . . TRBV20-1 TGCAGTGCTAAGGGAGTGGGGGAGCAGTACTTC CSAKGVGEQYF
TRBJ1-3 . . TRBV18 TGTGCCAGCTCACCCCCAGCGCTCTATGGAAACACCATATATTTT CASSPPALYGNTIYF
TRBJ1-2 . . TRBV4-1 TGCGCCAGCAGCCAAAGAGACGGCAGGGTGGATGGCTACACCTTC CASSQRDGRVDGYTF
TRBJ2-1 . . TRBV4-1 TGCGCCAGCAGCCAAGTGCTTAGCTCCTACAATGAGCAGTTCTTC CASSQVLSSYNEQFF
TRBJ2-2 . . TRBV18 TGTGCCAGCTCACCACGGGACACCGGGGAGCTGTTTTTT CASSPRDTGELFF
TRBJ1-1 TRBD1 . TRBV25-1 TGTGCCAGCAGTGAAGAACAGGGGGCGTATTACACTGAAGCTTTCTTT CASSEEQGAYYTEAFF
TRBJ2-1 TRBD2 . TRBV29-1 TGCAGCGCCGTCCTAGCGGGATTTTACAATGAGCAGTTCTTC CSAVLAGFYNEQFF
TRBJ1-1 . . TRBV14 TGTGCCAGCAGCTGGCAGGGGATGAACACTGAAGCTTTCTTT CASSWQGMNTEAFF
TRBJ2-7 . . TRBV7-9 TGTGCCAGCAGCTTATTGCCGGGTACGATGAACGAGCAGTACTTC CASSLLPGTMNEQYF
TRBJ2-7 . . TRBV30 TGTGCCTGGAGTGTAAGTCCGGCAGAAGTTACCTACGAGCAGTACTTC CAWSVSPAEVTYEQYF
TRBJ1-2 TRBD1 . TRBV4-2 TGTGCCAGCAGCCAAGAAGTCGGGACAGGCTATGGCTACACCTTC CASSQEVGTGYGYTF
TRBJ2-1 . . TRBV18 TGTGCCAGCTCACCGACTAGTTCCGGGAAGGAGAATGAGCAGTTCTTC CASSPTSSGKENEQFF
TRBJ2-1 TRBD1 . TRBV20-1 TGCAGTGCTCCAGACAGGGCCAATGAGCAGTTCTTC CSAPDRANEQFF
TRBJ1-5 . . TRBV5-1 TGCGCCAGCAGCATCGACGGGTATAGCAATCAGCCCCAGCATTTT CASSIDGYSNQPQHF
TRBJ2-4 TRBD1 once TRBV5-4 TGTGCCAGCAGCTGGACAGGGTCCAAAAACATTCAGTACTTC CASSWTGSKNIQYF
TRBJ1-1 . . TRBV9 TGTGCCAGCAGCGAAGACACTTACACTGAAGCTTTCTTT CASSEDTYTEAFF
TRBJ2-3 TRBD2 once TRBV4-3 TGCGCCAGCACGGCGGCGATAGCGGGAGAGGGATATACGCAGTATTTT CASTAAIAGEGYTQYF
TRBJ1-1 . . TRBV20-1 TGCAGTGTGCGAAAGAACACTGAAGCTTTCTTT CSVRKNTEAFF
TRBJ2-1 . . TRBV15 TGTGCCACCAGCAGAGATCGAGCCAGGGTGGGCAATGAGCAGTTCTTC CATSRDRARVGNEQFF
TRBJ1-2 TRBD1 . TRBV2 TGTGCCAGCAGTGAACAGGGGGCGGACTATGGCTACACCTTC CASSEQGADYGYTF
TRBJ1-5 . . TRBV20-1 TGCAGTGCCTGCCCGGTAAACAATCAGCCCCAGCATTTT CSACPVNNQPQHF
TRBJ2-1 TRBD1 . TRBV25-1 TGTGCCAGCAGTGCCCTCCCTCCGGGACAGGGGCTCGATGAGCAGTTCTTC CASSALPPGQGLDEQFF
TRBJ2-2 . . TRBV3-1 TGTGCCAGCAGCCAAGCACGGATTTCGGGCACCGGGGAGCTGTTTTTT CASSQARISGTGELFF
TRBJ1-2 . . TRBV19 TGTGCCAGTAACCCACAGGGCCTCTCCTATGGCTACACCTTC CASNPQGLSYGYTF
TRBJ2-1 TRBD2 . TRBV9 TGTGCCAGCAGCGTAACCCCTAGCGGGCCAGATGAGCAGTTCTTC CASSVTPSGPDEQFF
TRBJ1-4 . . TRBV4-3 TGCGCCAGCAGCCAAAACCAGGGGAATGAAAAACTGTTTTTT CASSQNQGNEKLFF
TRBJ2-2 TRBD2 . TRBV9 TGTGCCAGCAGCGCCGGGACTAGGGCCACCGGGGAGCTGTTTTTT CASSAGTRATGELFF
TRBJ1-1 TRBD1 . TRBV6-5 TGTGCCAGCAGTAGCGCGGACAGGGGATTCCGAGCTTTCTTT CASSSADRGFRAFF
TRBJ2-3 TRBD1 . TRBV28 TGTGCCAGCAGTCCACCGACAGGGCGGGATACGCAGTATTTT CASSPPTGRDTQYF
TRBJ2-1 . . TRBV20-1 TGCAGTGCTAGGCCTACAGGGTATAATGAGCAGTTCTTC CSARPTGYNEQFF
TRBJ1-4 . . TRBV20-1 TGCAGTGCTAGGGTGACAGTACCAACTAATGAAAAACTGTTTTTT CSARVTVPTNEKLFF
TRBJ1-2 . . TRBV28 TGTGCCAGCACCTTAAGCGACAGCCCTCTCTCCTATGGCTACACCTTC CASTLSDSPLSYGYTF
TRBJ1-2 TRBD1 . TRBV30 TGTGCCTGGCAAACGCCCGGGACAGTGAACTATGGCTACACCTTC CAWQTPGTVNYGYTF
TRBJ2-1 TRBD2 . TRBV13 TGTGCCACCCACGGGGCTAGCGGGGATGAGCAGTTCTTC CATHGASGDEQFF
TRBJ2-2 TRBD1 . TRBV24-1 TGTGCCACCAGCGGACAGGGGGCTACCGGGGAGCTGTTTTTT CATSGQGATGELFF
TRBJ2-3 TRBD2 . TRBV13 TGTGCCAGCGCTGCGGGAGTAGATACGCAGTATTTT CASAAGVDTQYF
TRBJ2-5 TRBD2 . TRBV5-1 TGCGCCAGCAGCACGGGAGGTTCCGAGACCCAGTACTTC CASSTGGSETQYF
TRBJ1-3 TRBD1 . TRBV2 TGTGCCAGCAGTGAAAACAGGGGTGGAAACACCATATATTTT CASSENRGGNTIYF
TRBJ2-1 TRBD2 . TRBV27 TGTGCCAGCACTCCCAGGGCGGGAGGCCCTTCCGTTCCGTTCTTC CASTPRAGGPSVPFF
TRBJ1-2 TRBD1 . TRBV12-3/TRBV12-4 TGTGCCAGCAGTGTCAACAGGGGGAGTTACACCTTC CASSVNRGSYTF
TRBJ2-5 TRBD2 . TRBV7-2 TGTGCCAGCAGCCCGAGGACTAGCGGGGGGGCAGAGACCCAGTACTTC CASSPRTSGGAETQYF
TRBJ1-2 . . TRBV20-1 TGCAGTGCTTTTTGGGATAATGGCTACACCTTC CSAFWDNGYTF
TRBJ2-3 . . TRBV30 TGTGCCTGGAGTGTGGGGTACTCGTCAGATACGCAGTATTTT CAWSVGYSSDTQYF
TRBJ2-1 TRBD2 . TRBV18 TGTGCCAGCTCACCGGGACTAGCGGGAGGCCATGGGGATGAGCAGTTCTTC CASSPGLAGGHGDEQFF
TRBJ1-2 TRBD1 . TRBV20-1 TGCAGTGCTAGACCACCTCAGGGGGTTGGCTACACCTTC CSARPPQGVGYTF
TRBJ2-5 TRBD2 . TRBV6-2/TRBV6-3 TGTGCCAGCAGCCACGCCAGACTAGCGGGATACCAAGAGACCCAGTACTTC CASSHARLAGYQETQYF
TRBJ2-7 . . TRBV6-2/TRBV6-3 TGTGCCAGCAGAAGCGAGGATCTCTCCTACGAGCAGTACTTC CASRSEDLSYEQYF
TRBJ2-1 . . TRBV29-1 TGCAGCGTATCGTCCCGGAACAATGAGCAGTTCTTC CSVSSRNNEQFF
TRBJ2-5 . . TRBV3-1 TGTGCCAGCAGCCAAGGACCAGGGACCCAGTACTTC CASSQGPGTQYF
TRBJ2-1 TRBD1 . TRBV2 TGTGCCAGCAGTGAAGCGCGATCTGGGACAGGGAGAAATGAGCAGTTCTTC CASSEARSGTGRNEQFF
TRBJ2-5 TRBD1 once TRBV20-1 TGCAGTGCTACAGGGGGCGAGGAGACCCAGTACTTC CSATGGEETQYF
TRBJ2-6 . . TRBV4-3 TGCGCCAGCAGCCAAGACGGGTACTCTGGGGCCAACGTCCTGACTTTC CASSQDGYSGANVLTF
TRBJ2-1 TRBD2 . TRBV4-3 TGCGCCAGCAGCCAAGCAGGACTAGGGGACAATGAGCAGTTCTTC CASSQAGLGDNEQFF